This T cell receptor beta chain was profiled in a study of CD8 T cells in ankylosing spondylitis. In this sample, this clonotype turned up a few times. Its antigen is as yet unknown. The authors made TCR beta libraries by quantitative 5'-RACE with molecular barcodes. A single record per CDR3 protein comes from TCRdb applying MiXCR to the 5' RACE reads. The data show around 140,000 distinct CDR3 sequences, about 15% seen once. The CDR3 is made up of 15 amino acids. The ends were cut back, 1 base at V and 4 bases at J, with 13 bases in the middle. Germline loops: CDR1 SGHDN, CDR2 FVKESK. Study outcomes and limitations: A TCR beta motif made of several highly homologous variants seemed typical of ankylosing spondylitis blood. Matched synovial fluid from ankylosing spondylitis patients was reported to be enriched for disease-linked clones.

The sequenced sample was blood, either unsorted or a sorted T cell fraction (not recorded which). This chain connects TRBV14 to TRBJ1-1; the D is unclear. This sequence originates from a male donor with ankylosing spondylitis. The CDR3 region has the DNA TGTGCCAGCAGCCAAGTGGGCGGGGTGGGCACTGAAGCTTTCTTT. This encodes CASSQVGGVGTEAFF.